Listed below are T cell receptor beta chains from one sample, sequenced in a study of post-analysis software for immune sequencing data. TCRdb passed the PCR reads through MiXCR, listing each CDR3 protein once. Seen here are 450,000 to 650,000 distinct CDR3 sequences, about 40% observed once, and the top ten hold approximately 1.7%. The sequencing input was blood. These receptors were collected from a girl aged 5 to 17 with multiple sclerosis. CDR3s include the opening cysteine and the closing phenylalanine or tryptophan. D genes are given only for firm matches. Expanded clones get a size class; other rows say once, few or many, or leave the size out.

abundance: NA
d_gene: NA
v_gene: TRBV29-1
j_gene: TRBJ1-2
CDR3nt: TGCAGCGTTGACCGACCGCGGGGCCTCTATGGCTACACCTTC
CDR3aa: CSVDRPRGLYGYTF

abundance: NA
d_gene: NA
v_gene: TRBV29-1
j_gene: TRBJ2-3
CDR3nt: TGCAGCGTTGTGCCCGATACGCAGTATTTT
CDR3aa: CSVVPDTQYF

abundance: NA
d_gene: NA
v_gene: TRBV18
j_gene: TRBJ1-2
CDR3nt: TGTGCCAGCTCACCCATGGCCACAGGGAATGGCTACACCTTC
CDR3aa: CASSPMATGNGYTF

abundance: NA
d_gene: TRBD1
v_gene: TRBV11-2
j_gene: TRBJ2-1
CDR3nt: TGTGCCAGCAGCCGGGACAGGAGGAATGAGCAGTTCTTC
CDR3aa: CASSRDRRNEQFF

abundance: NA
d_gene: NA
v_gene: TRBV12-3/TRBV12-4
j_gene: TRBJ2-5
CDR3nt: TGTGCCAGCAGTACCCGGGACTTGGGGTCAGAGACCCAGTACTTC
CDR3aa: CASSTRDLGSETQYF

abundance: few
d_gene: TRBD1
v_gene: TRBV10-3
j_gene: TRBJ2-1
CDR3nt: TGTGCCATCAGCCCCGGGACAGACTACAATGAGCAGTTCTTC
CDR3aa: CAISPGTDYNEQFF

abundance: few
d_gene: NA
v_gene: TRBV5-1
j_gene: TRBJ2-7
CDR3nt: TGCGCCAGCAGCCCCTCTGGCGGGCAAAGCTCCTACGAGCAGTACTTC
CDR3aa: CASSPSGGQSSYEQYF

abundance: NA
d_gene: NA
v_gene: TRBV20-1
j_gene: TRBJ2-3
CDR3nt: TGCAGTGCTCGGCCTAGCACAGATACGCAGTATTTT
CDR3aa: CSARPSTDTQYF

abundance: NA
d_gene: NA
v_gene: TRBV29-1
j_gene: TRBJ1-2
CDR3nt: TGCAGCGTTGACGTGCAGGGAGGGATAAGTGGCTACACCTTC
CDR3aa: CSVDVQGGISGYTF

abundance: NA
d_gene: NA
v_gene: TRBV12-3/TRBV12-4
j_gene: TRBJ1-4
CDR3nt: TGTGCCAGCAGTTTCCGACGGTACAATGAAAAACTGTTTTTT
CDR3aa: CASSFRRYNEKLFF

abundance: NA
d_gene: NA
v_gene: TRBV29-1
j_gene: TRBJ2-3
CDR3nt: TGCAGCGTTCGCACTAGCACAGATACGCAGTATTTT
CDR3aa: CSVRTSTDTQYF

abundance: few
d_gene: NA
v_gene: TRBV4-1
j_gene: TRBJ2-5
CDR3nt: TGCGCCAGCAGCCAATTTGACAGGTTCCAGGGGCAGTACTTC
CDR3aa: CASSQFDRFQGQYF

abundance: NA
d_gene: TRBD2
v_gene: TRBV5-1
j_gene: TRBJ2-1
CDR3nt: TGCGCCAGCAGCTTGGAAGCGGGAGCTCCCAATGAGCAGTTCTTC
CDR3aa: CASSLEAGAPNEQFF

abundance: NA
d_gene: NA
v_gene: TRBV20-1
j_gene: TRBJ2-7
CDR3nt: TGCAGTGCTAGCGGCTACGAGCAGTACTTC
CDR3aa: CSASGYEQYF

abundance: NA
d_gene: NA
v_gene: TRBV7-2
j_gene: TRBJ1-4
CDR3nt: TGTGCCAGCAGCTTAGATATTAAGGGAGGCCCTAGGGGTGAAAAACTGTTTTTT
CDR3aa: CASSLDIKGGPRGEKLFF

abundance: NA
d_gene: TRBD2
v_gene: TRBV5-1
j_gene: TRBJ2-7
CDR3nt: TGCGCCAGCAGGCCAGCGGGGACCTACGAGCAGTACTTC
CDR3aa: CASRPAGTYEQYF

abundance: NA
d_gene: NA
v_gene: TRBV6-1
j_gene: TRBJ2-7
CDR3nt: TGTGCCAGCAGACTCCAACAGGGCACGTACTTC
CDR3aa: CASRLQQGTYF

abundance: few
d_gene: TRBD2
v_gene: TRBV24-1
j_gene: TRBJ2-1
CDR3nt: TGTGCCACCAGTGATTTTTCTAGCGGGAGCTCCTACAATGAGCAGTTCTTC
CDR3aa: CATSDFSSGSSYNEQFF

abundance: NA
d_gene: TRBD2
v_gene: TRBV7-9
j_gene: TRBJ2-1
CDR3nt: TGTGCCAGCAGCTGGATGGAGTTAGCGGGGAGCTCCTACAATGAGCAGTTCTTC
CDR3aa: CASSWMELAGSSYNEQFF

abundance: NA
d_gene: NA
v_gene: TRBV6-6
j_gene: TRBJ1-1
CDR3nt: TGTGCCAGCAGTCTACCAGGAGAGAAGGGGATTGAAGCTTTCTTT
CDR3aa: CASSLPGEKGIEAFF

abundance: few
d_gene: NA
v_gene: TRBV20-1
j_gene: TRBJ2-7
CDR3nt: TGCAGTGCTAGCAGGGGGGAATTAGCGGAGAGCTACGAGCAGTACTTC
CDR3aa: CSASRGELAESYEQYF

abundance: NA
d_gene: TRBD2
v_gene: TRBV11-1
j_gene: TRBJ2-1
CDR3nt: TGTGCCAGCAGCCAATTAGGAGCGGGGGAGCAGTTCTTC
CDR3aa: CASSQLGAGEQFF

abundance: few
d_gene: NA
v_gene: TRBV12-3/TRBV12-4
j_gene: TRBJ2-2
CDR3nt: TGTGCCAGCAGTTTATTTGTGGGGGCCCTCGGAGAGTGGTTTTTT
CDR3aa: CASSLFVGALGEWFF

abundance: few
d_gene: TRBD2
v_gene: TRBV6-5
j_gene: TRBJ2-1
CDR3nt: TGTGCCAGCAGTTTCCAGCGGGAGGGCAATGAGCAGTTCTTC
CDR3aa: CASSFQREGNEQFF

abundance: NA
d_gene: NA
v_gene: TRBV7-2
j_gene: TRBJ2-7
CDR3nt: TGTGCCAGCAGCTACGGCTACTACGAGCAGTACTTC
CDR3aa: CASSYGYYEQYF

abundance: NA
d_gene: TRBD1
v_gene: TRBV4-1
j_gene: TRBJ1-4
CDR3nt: TGCGCCAGCAGCCCGGCGGGACAGATGAATGAAAAACTGTTTTTT
CDR3aa: CASSPAGQMNEKLFF

abundance: NA
d_gene: NA
v_gene: TRBV20-1
j_gene: TRBJ2-7
CDR3nt: TGCAGTGCTAGATGGGGGAACTACGAGCAGTACTTC
CDR3aa: CSARWGNYEQYF

abundance: NA
d_gene: TRBD2
v_gene: TRBV12-3/TRBV12-4
j_gene: TRBJ2-1
CDR3nt: TGTGCCAGCAGTGCCGTAGCGGGGTCCTACAATGAGCAGTTCTTC
CDR3aa: CASSAVAGSYNEQFF

abundance: few
d_gene: NA
v_gene: TRBV30
j_gene: TRBJ2-3
CDR3nt: TGTGCCTGGAACAAAGGGGGGGATGAAGATACGCAGTATTTT
CDR3aa: CAWNKGGDEDTQYF

abundance: NA
d_gene: NA
v_gene: TRBV12-3/TRBV12-4
j_gene: TRBJ2-1
CDR3nt: TGTGCCAGCAGTCAACAGGGTCAGCAGTTCTTC
CDR3aa: CASSQQGQQFF

abundance: NA
d_gene: NA
v_gene: TRBV9
j_gene: TRBJ2-1
CDR3nt: TGTGCCAGCAGCGTAGAAGGCGGGGGCTGGGCTGAGCAGTTCTTC
CDR3aa: CASSVEGGGWAEQFF

abundance: NA
d_gene: NA
v_gene: TRBV5-8
j_gene: TRBJ1-2
CDR3nt: TGTGCCAGCAGCTTGGGTGCAATGTACGGCTACACCTTC
CDR3aa: CASSLGAMYGYTF

abundance: NA
d_gene: NA
v_gene: TRBV12-3/TRBV12-4
j_gene: TRBJ2-3
CDR3nt: TGTGCCAGCAGTTCCTGGGACACAAAAAATACGCAGTATTTT
CDR3aa: CASSSWDTKNTQYF